This T cell receptor beta chain was profiled in a study of blood T cell repertoires in COVID-19 (dated by TCRdb to between 2020 and 2021). Regarding the complete study: Samples covering the acute and convalescent phases of COVID-19 were provided by collaborators in the United States, Italy and Spain. The prospective study material was composed of cDNA or gDNA derived from T cells, B-cell-depleted T cells, or PBMCs. Subjects who had been exposed to COVID-19, were actively infected with it, or had recovered from it provided the deeply sampled blood TCRbeta repertoires that made up the dataset. The repertoires were made available in a free public database intended to serve as a resource for research on the immune response to SARS-CoV-2. Samples came from the ongoing ImmuneRACE study (first 160 participants) plus 1,254 subjects from 6 global collaborators. A de-identified subject ID, COVID-19 status, age in years and sex were almost always included in the sample metadata. Where available, HLA class I and class II types were taken from metadata supplied by the sample provider and were not determined by assay-based typing. Broad study findings and their caveats: The quantity of clinical and demographic metadata differed by source and by participant and was supplied without curation.

Whole blood was collected in K2EDTA tubes by collaborating institutions according to the institutions' own protocols. For TCRbeta analysis, collaborator samples were shipped as frozen whole blood, as isolated PBMCs, or as DNA extracted from either sample type. CDR1 and CDR2, per the germline V gene (reference sequence), are SGHKS and YYEKEE. Trimming costs V 0 bases and J 9 bases, and their ends lie 17 bases apart. Including the terminal cysteine and phenylalanine, the CDR3 comprises 15 residues. Left in the record is the CDR3 DNA by itself, 45 bases read in frame from the first base. TCRbeta CDR3 regions were amplified from genomic DNA using the immunoSEQ Assay, a bias-controlled multiplex PCR. Per the original workflow: Nucleated cell counts per sample were estimated from amplification of reference gene primers within the assay. To quantify the absolute abundance of each unique TCRbeta CDR3 rearrangement, sequence reads were collapsed and filtered. For each sample, productive Simpson clonality was calculated by taking the square root of Simpson's diversity index across productive rearrangements. The clones in this table, taken by TCRdb from immuneACCESS, are in-frame only. Not every clone is retained; where verified, under half of the shortfall comes from an unresolved V gene, and the cause of the rest is unknown. V and J calls and clone size come straight from that table; D and trimming were deduced from the DNA. In this sample the table shows about 36,000 clones, about 82% of which occur a single time. Together, the top ten hold more than 4% of the sample.

This clone appeared a single time. The specificity of this receptor is unknown. No much larger clonotype is one base removed from it; base qualities were not supplied. The sample was peripheral blood. The receptor comes from a man aged 50-59 years with active COVID-19. The chain joins TRBV5-5 to TRBJ2-3; a tentative D match to TRBD2 spans 7 bases. The CDR3 here reads CASSLVAGARQTQYF. The sequenced DNA is TGTGCCAGCAGCTTGGTGGCGGGGGCCCGGCAGACGCAGTATTTT.